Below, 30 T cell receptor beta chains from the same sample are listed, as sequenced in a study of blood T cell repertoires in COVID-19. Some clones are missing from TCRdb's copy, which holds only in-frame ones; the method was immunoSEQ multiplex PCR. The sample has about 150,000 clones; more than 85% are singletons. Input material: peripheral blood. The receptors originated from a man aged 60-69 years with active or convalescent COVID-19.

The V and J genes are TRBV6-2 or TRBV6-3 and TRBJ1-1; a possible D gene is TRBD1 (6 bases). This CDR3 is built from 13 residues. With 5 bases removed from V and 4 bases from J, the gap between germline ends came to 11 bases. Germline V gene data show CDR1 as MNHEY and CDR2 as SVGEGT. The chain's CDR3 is CASSGGWGTEAFF. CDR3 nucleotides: TGTGCCAGCAGTGGGGGCTGGGGCACTGAAGCTTTCTTT.

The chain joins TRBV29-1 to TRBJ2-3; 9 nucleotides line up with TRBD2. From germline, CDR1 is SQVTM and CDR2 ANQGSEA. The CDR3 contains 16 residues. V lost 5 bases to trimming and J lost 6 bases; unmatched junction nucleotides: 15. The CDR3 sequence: CSVIFVLAGDGDTQYF. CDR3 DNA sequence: TGCAGCGTTATATTCGTTTTAGCGGGAGACGGGGATACGCAGTATTTT.

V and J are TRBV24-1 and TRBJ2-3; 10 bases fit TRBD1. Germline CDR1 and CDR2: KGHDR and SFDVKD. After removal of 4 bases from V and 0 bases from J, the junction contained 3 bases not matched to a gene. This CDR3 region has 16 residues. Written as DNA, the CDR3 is TGTGCCACCAGTGAACGGGACAGGGGAAGCACAGATACGCAGTATTTT. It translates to CATSERDRGSTDTQYF.

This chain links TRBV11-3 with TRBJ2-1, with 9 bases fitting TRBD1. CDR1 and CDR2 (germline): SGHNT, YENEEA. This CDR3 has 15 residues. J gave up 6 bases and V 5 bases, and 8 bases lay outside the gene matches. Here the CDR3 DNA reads TGTGCCAGCAGCCGCCGGGACAGGGCGATCAATGAGCAGTTCTTC. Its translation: CASSRRDRAINEQFF.

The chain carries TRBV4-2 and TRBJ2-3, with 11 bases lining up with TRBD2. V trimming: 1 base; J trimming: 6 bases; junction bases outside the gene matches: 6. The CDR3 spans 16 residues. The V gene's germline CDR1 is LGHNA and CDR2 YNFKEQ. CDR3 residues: CASSQGGLAGADTQYF. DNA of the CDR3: TGTGCCAGCAGCCAAGGAGGACTAGCGGGCGCCGATACGCAGTATTTT.

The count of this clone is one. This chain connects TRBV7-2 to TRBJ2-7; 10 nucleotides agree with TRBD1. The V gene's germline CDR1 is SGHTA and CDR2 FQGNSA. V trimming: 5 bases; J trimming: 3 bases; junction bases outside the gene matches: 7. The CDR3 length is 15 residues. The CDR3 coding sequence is TGTGCCAGCAGCCCCGGGACAGGGGCCATCTACGAGCAGTACTTC. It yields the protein CASSPGTGAIYEQYF. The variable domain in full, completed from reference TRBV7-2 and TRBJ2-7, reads GAGVSQSPSNKVTEKGKDVELRCDPISGHTALYWYRQSLGQGLEFLIYFQGNSAPDKSGLPSDRFSAERTGGSVSTLTIQRTQQEDSAVYLCASSPGTGAIYEQYFGPGTRLTVT.

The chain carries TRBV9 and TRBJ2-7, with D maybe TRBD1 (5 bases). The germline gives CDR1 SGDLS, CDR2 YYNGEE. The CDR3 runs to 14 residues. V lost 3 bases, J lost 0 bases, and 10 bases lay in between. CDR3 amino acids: CASSEMDNSYEQYF. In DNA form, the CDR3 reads TGTGCCAGCAGCGAAATGGACAACTCCTACGAGCAGTACTTC.

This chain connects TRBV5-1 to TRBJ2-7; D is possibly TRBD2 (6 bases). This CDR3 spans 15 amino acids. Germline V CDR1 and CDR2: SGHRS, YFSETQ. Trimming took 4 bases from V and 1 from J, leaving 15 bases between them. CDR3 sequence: CASSLLAAGSYEQYF. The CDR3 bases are TGCGCCAGCAGCCTTTTAGCGGCCGGGTCCTACGAGCAGTACTTC.

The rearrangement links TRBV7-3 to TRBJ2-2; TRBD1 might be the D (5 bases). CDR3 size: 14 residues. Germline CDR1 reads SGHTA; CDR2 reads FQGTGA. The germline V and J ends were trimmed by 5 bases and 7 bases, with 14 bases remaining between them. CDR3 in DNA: TGTGCCAGCAGCACCCAGGGTAATGGCGGGGAGCTGTTTTTT. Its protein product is CASSTQGNGGELFF.

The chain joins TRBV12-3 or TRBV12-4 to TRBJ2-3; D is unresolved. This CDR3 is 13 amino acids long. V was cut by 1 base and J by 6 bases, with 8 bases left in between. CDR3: CASSLGLSDTQYF. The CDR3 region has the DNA TGTGCCAGCAGTTTAGGGCTTTCTGATACGCAGTATTTT.

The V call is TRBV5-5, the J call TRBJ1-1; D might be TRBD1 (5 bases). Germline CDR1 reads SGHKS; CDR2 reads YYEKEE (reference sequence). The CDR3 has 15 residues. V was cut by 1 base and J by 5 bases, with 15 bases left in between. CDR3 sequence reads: CASSLLGQGDTEAFF. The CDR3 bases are TGTGCCAGCAGCTTGTTGGGTCAGGGTGATACTGAAGCTTTCTTT.

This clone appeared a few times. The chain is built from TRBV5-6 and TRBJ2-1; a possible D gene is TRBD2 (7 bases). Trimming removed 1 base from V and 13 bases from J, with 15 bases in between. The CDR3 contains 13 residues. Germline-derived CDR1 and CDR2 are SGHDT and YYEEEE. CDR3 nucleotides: TGTGCCAGCAGCTTGCCCCCAGGCGGGGGCCAGTTCTTC. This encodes CASSLPPGGGQFF.

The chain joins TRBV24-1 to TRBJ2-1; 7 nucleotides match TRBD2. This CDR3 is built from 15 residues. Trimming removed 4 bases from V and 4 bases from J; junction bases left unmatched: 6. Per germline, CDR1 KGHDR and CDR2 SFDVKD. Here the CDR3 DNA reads TGTGCCACCAGTGAGCCAGCGGGGCATTACAATGAGCAGTTCTTC. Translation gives CATSEPAGHYNEQFF.

CDR3 protein: CASSQHGRGETQYF. DNA of the CDR3: TGTGCCAGCAGCCAACATGGACGGGGAGAGACCCAGTACTTC. The gene calls are TRBV4-2 and TRBJ2-5; TRBD2 might be the D (5 bases). There are 14 residues in the CDR3. Germline assignment: CDR1 LGHNA and CDR2 YNFKEQ. V shed 2 bases and J shed 4 bases, with 11 bases lying between them.

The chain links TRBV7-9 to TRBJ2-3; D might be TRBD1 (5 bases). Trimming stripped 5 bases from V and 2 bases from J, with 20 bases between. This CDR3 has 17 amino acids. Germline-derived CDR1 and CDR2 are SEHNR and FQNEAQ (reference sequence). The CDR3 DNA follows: TGTGCCAGCAGCCATGATTTTCTGGGGCGAGACACAGATACGCAGTATTTT. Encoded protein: CASSHDFLGRDTDTQYF.

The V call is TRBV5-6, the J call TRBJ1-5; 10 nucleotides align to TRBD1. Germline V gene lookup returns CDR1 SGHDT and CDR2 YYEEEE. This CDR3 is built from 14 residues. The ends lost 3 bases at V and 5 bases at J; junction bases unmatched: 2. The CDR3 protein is CASSSTGGYQPQHF. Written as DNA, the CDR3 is TGTGCCAGCAGCTCGACAGGGGGCTATCAGCCCCAGCATTTT.

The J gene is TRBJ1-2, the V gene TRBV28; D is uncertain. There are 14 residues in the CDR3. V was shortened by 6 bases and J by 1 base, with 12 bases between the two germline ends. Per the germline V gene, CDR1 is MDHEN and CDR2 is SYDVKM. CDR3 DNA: TGTGCCAGCAGGGAGGTCGGAGGTAACTATGGCTACACCTTC. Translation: CASREVGGNYGYTF.

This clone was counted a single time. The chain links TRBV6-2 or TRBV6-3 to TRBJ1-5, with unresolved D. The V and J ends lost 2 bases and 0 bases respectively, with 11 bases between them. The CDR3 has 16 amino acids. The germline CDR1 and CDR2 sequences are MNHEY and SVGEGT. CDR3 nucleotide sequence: TGTGCCAGCAGTTACCAAGAGCCGTATAGCAATCAGCCCCAGCATTTT. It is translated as CASSYQEPYSNQPQHF.

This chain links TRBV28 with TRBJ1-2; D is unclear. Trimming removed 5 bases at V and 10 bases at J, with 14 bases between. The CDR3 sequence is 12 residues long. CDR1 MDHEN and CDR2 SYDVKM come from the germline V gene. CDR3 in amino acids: CASSLSGRDYTF. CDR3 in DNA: TGTGCCAGCAGTCTTTCCGGACGGGACTACACCTTC.

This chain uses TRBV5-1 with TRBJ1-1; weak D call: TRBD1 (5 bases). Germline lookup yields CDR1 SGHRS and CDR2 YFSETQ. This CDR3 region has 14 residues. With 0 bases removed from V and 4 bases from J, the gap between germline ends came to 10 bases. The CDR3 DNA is TGCGCCAGCAGCTTGGTGGGGGAGGGCACTGAAGCTTTCTTT. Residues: CASSLVGEGTEAFF.

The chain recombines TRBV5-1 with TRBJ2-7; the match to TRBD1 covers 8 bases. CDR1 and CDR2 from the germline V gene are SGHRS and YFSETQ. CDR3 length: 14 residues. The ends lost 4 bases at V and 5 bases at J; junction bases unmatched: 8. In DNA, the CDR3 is TGCGCCAGCAGCGAGCGGACAGGGAGCGACGAGCAGTACTTC. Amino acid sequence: CASSERTGSDEQYF. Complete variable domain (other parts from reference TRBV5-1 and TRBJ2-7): KAGVTQTPRYLIKTRGQQVTLSCSPISGHRSVSWYQQTPGQGLQFLFEYFSETQRNKGNFPGRFSGRQFSNSRSEMNVSTLELGDSALYLCASSERTGSDEQYFGPGTRLTVT.

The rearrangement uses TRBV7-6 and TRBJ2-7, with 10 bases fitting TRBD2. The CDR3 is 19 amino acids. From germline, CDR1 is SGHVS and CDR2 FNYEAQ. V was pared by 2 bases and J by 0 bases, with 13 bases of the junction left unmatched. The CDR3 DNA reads TGTGCCAGCAGCTTACACCCGAGGCTAGCGGGAGCTGCCTCCTACGAGCAGTACTTC. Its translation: CASSLHPRLAGAASYEQYF.

The CDR3 region has the DNA TGCGCCACTAGAGGGGGGGGAAACTACGAGCAGTACTTC. Protein product: CATRGGGNYEQYF. The V gene is TRBV10-2, the J gene TRBJ2-7, with D tentatively TRBD2 (7 bases). This CDR3 region has 13 residues. The V end was cut by 10 bases, the J end by 3 bases, with 16 bases between. Germline CDR1 WSHSY, CDR2 SAAADI.

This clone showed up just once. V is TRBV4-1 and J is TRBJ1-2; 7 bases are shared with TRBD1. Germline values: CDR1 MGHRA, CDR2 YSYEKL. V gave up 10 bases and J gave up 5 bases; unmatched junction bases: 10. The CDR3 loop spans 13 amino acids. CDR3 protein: CATWGDRAYGYTF. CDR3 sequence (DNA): TGCGCCACCTGGGGAGACAGGGCATATGGCTACACCTTC.

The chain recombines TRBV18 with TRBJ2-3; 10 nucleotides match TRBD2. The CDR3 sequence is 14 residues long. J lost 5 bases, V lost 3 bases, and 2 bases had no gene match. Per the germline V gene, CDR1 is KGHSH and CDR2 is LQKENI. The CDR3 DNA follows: TGTGCCAGCTCACCCCGGACTAGCGGAGATACGCAGTATTTT. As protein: CASSPRTSGDTQYF.

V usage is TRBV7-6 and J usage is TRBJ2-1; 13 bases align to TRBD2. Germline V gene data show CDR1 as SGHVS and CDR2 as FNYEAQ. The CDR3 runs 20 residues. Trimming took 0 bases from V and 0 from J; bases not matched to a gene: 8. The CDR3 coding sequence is TGTGCCAGCAGCTTAGCGGGGGGACTAGCGGGGATAAGCTCCTACAATGAGCAGTTCTTC. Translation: CASSLAGGLAGISSYNEQFF.

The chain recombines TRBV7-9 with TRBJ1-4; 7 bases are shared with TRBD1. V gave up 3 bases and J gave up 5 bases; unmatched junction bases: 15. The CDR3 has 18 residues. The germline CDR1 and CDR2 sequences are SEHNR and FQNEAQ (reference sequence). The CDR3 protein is CASSLTGTSRWENEKLFF. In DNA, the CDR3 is TGTGCCAGCAGCTTGACAGGGACCAGCCGATGGGAGAATGAAAAACTGTTTTTT.

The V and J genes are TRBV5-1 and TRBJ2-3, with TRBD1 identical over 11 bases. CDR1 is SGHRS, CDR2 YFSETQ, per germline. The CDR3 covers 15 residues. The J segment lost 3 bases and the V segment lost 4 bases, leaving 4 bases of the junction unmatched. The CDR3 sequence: CASSPDRGLTDTQYF. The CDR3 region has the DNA TGCGCCAGCAGCCCGGACAGGGGGCTAACAGATACGCAGTATTTT. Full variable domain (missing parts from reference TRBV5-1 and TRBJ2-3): KAGVTQTPRYLIKTRGQQVTLSCSPISGHRSVSWYQQTPGQGLQFLFEYFSETQRNKGNFPGRFSGRQFSNSRSEMNVSTLELGDSALYLCASSPDRGLTDTQYFGPGTRLTVL.

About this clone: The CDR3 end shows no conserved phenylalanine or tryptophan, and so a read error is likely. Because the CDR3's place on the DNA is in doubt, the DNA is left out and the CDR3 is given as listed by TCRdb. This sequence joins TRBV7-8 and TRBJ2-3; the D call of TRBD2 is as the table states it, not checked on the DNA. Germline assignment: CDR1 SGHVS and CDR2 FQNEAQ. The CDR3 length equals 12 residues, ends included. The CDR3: CASSLERRPPTL.

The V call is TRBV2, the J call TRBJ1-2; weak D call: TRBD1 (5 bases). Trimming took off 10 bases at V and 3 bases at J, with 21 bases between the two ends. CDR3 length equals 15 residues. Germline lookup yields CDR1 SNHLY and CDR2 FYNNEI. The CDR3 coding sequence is TGTGCCACCCAGGGTAATGGACAAGGTGACTATGGCTACACCTTC. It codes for CATQGNGQGDYGYTF.